Shown below are 4 T cell receptor beta chains from a single sample sequenced in a study of cytomegalovirus exposure and HLA in healthy donors. 13 Jbeta primers and 60 Vbeta primers were used for the PCR. Produced via immunoSEQ multiplex PCR; TCRdb's table is partial and in-frame only. The data contain some 140,000 clones, approximately 80% of them singletons. Source material: PBMCs. The receptors come from a man aged 25-45 years in good health and CMV-seropositive.

The chain links TRBV19 to TRBJ1-1; 10 bases align to TRBD1. The germline V gene encodes CDR1 LNHDA and CDR2 SQIVND (reference sequence). This CDR3 spans 13 amino acids. V lost 10 bases to trimming and J lost 7 bases; unmatched junction nucleotides: 9. The CDR3: CATRTGGVGEAFF. Written as DNA, the CDR3 is TGTGCCACAAGGACAGGGGGGGTTGGTGAAGCTTTCTTT.

V and J are TRBV9 and TRBJ2-1, with D possibly matching TRBD2 (6 bases). V lost 1 base and J lost 2, with 13 bases in between. CDR3 length: 16 residues. Germline lookup yields CDR1 SGDLS and CDR2 YYNGEE. CDR3 residues: CASSVYREMTYNEQFF. In DNA, the CDR3 is TGTGCCAGCAGCGTATATCGGGAGATGACCTACAATGAGCAGTTCTTC.

This clone was found once. The V call is TRBV19, the J call TRBJ2-5, with TRBD2 identical over 11 bases. The V gene's germline CDR1 is LNHDA and CDR2 SQIVND (reference sequence). With 5 bases clipped from V and 2 bases from J, the junction kept 4 bases outside the gene matches. The CDR3 extends over 15 amino acids. For the CDR3, the DNA is TGTGCCAGTAGTCCGGGACTAGCGGCGCAAGAGACCCAGTACTTC. This gives the protein CASSPGLAAQETQYF.

The V gene is TRBV19, the J gene TRBJ2-7; TRBD1 aligns across 9 bases. V shed 3 bases and J 4 bases; nucleotides not matched to a gene: 7. CDR1 is LNHDA and CDR2 is SQIVND in the germline V gene (reference sequence). This CDR3 has 15 amino acids. The CDR3 is CASSIRTGAVYEQYF. The CDR3 DNA is TGTGCCAGTAGTATCCGGACAGGGGCGGTTTACGAGCAGTACTTC.